This is a list of T cell receptor beta chains from one sample in a study of blood T cell repertoires in COVID-19. Profiled with immunoSEQ multiplex PCR; TCRdb holds only in-frame clones, not every one. The sample includes tens of thousands of clones, just over 90% of them seen just once. Sequenced material: peripheral blood. The receptors come from a human donor in a cohort sampled during active COVID-19. Each CDR3 is given with its conserved first and last residue. The D gene is left open where the match is weak. Clone size is not always given. Where it is, it says once, few, many or a class for expanded clones.

>.|TRBJ2-1|TRBV29-1|TRBD2|11
CSEASGTHQFF
TGCAGCGAGGCTAGCGGGACCCACCAGTTCTTC
>.|TRBJ2-5|TRBV2|TRBD1|16
CASSEGALGQGKTQYF
TGTGCCAGCAGTGAAGGCGCCCTCGGACAGGGAAAGACCCAGTACTTC
>once|TRBJ2-5|TRBV18|TRBD2|15
CASSKGLAGKETQYF
TGTGCCAGCTCAAAGGGACTAGCGGGAAAAGAGACCCAGTACTTC
>.|TRBJ1-6|TRBV5-1|.|16
CASSGGSSSYNSPLHF
TGCGCCAGCAGCGGAGGGTCGAGCTCCTATAATTCACCCCTCCACTTT
>.|TRBJ2-3|TRBV3-1/TRBV3-2|TRBD2|17
CASSQGAGGEWRGTQYF
TGTGCCAGCAGCCAAGGGGCGGGAGGTGAATGGAGAGGCACGCAGTATTTT
>.|TRBJ1-4|TRBV18|TRBD1|15
CASSPGQGANSILFF
TGTGCCAGCTCACCAGGACAGGGGGCGAATAGTATACTGTTTTTT
>.|TRBJ1-2|TRBV4-3|.|13
CASSQDSEKGYTF
TGCGCCAGCAGCCAAGATTCCGAGAAGGGCTACACCTTC
>.|TRBJ1-2|TRBV30|TRBD1|12
CAWQDRGSGYTF
TGTGCCTGGCAGGACAGGGGTAGTGGCTACACCTTC
>.|TRBJ2-2|TRBV5-1|TRBD2|15
CASNSGRSNTGELFF
TGCGCCAGCAATAGCGGGAGGTCGAACACCGGGGAGCTGTTTTTT
>.|TRBJ2-5|TRBV5-1|.|15
CASSIGTKEQETQYF
TGCGCCAGCAGTATAGGGACAAAGGAACAAGAGACCCAGTACTTC
>.|TRBJ1-1|TRBV12-3/TRBV12-4|.|11
CASSLGAEAFF
TGTGCCAGCAGTTTGGGCGCTGAAGCTTTCTTT
>.|TRBJ1-4|TRBV27|.|13
CASSREANEKLFF
TGTGCCAGCAGCCGGGAAGCTAATGAAAAACTGTTTTTT
>.|TRBJ2-2|TRBV10-2|.|15
CASRGGPANTGELFF
TGCGCCAGCAGGGGAGGCCCCGCGAACACCGGGGAGCTGTTTTTT
>once|TRBJ2-5|TRBV6-5|TRBD2|14
CASIVTSGSQTQYF
TGTGCCAGCATCGTAACTAGCGGGAGTCAGACCCAGTACTTC
>.|TRBJ1-5|TRBV3-1/TRBV3-2|TRBD1|15
CASSQDLGGRQPQHF
TGTGCCAGCAGCCAAGATTTAGGGGGCCGCCAGCCCCAGCATTTT
>.|TRBJ2-7|TRBV28|TRBD2|16
CASSPTGTSGGYEQYF
TGTGCCAGCAGTCCAACCGGGACTAGCGGAGGCTACGAGCAGTACTTC
>.|TRBJ2-5|TRBV18|TRBD1|13
CASSPGQKETQYF
TGTGCCAGCTCACCGGGACAGAAAGAGACCCAGTACTTC